Below, 4 T cell receptor beta chains from the same sample are listed, as sequenced in a study of molecular identifiers for immune sequencing clone quantification. TCRdb processed the PCR reads anew with MiXCR; each CDR3 protein has one entry. The sample contains 85,000 to 100,000 distinct CDR3 sequences, roughly 26% of which appear only once. Sequences were obtained from naive CD8+ T cells from blood, with Jurkat cell RNA spiked in. As to subset: FACS-sorted CD8+CD4-CCR7+CD45RA+ naive T cells. Receptors originate from a human donor in good health. Some libraries in this study had Jurkat cell RNA spiked in.

As to this clonotype: This may arise from a read error, as a much more abundant clone is one base away. V and J are TRBV4-2 and TRBJ1-3; D is unresolved. Germline V gene lookup returns CDR1 LGHNA and CDR2 YNFKEQ. This CDR3 has 15 amino acids. The chain's CDR3 is CASSTPGNSRNTIYF. The CDR3 DNA sequence: TGTGCCAGCAGTACTCCCGGGAACTCTAGAAACACCATATATTTT.

This clonotype was detected ten times or more. The chain uses TRBV4-3 and TRBJ1-1, with 11 bases fitting TRBD1. CDR3 size: 16 residues. The germline CDR1 and CDR2 sequences are LGHNA and YSLEER. V shed 7 bases and J 0 bases; nucleotides not matched to a gene: 7. The DNA of the CDR3 is TGCGCCAGCACTCCGGGACAGGGGGTTTTGAACACTGAAGCTTTCTTT. Residues: CASTPGQGVLNTEAFF.

This clonotype has at least ten counts. The chain couples TRBV5-6 to TRBJ2-3; 7 bases line up with TRBD1. The CDR3 covers 14 residues. J was trimmed by 7 bases and V by 1 base; bases with no gene match: 6. Germline loops: CDR1 SGHDT, CDR2 YYEEEE. CDR3 residues: CASSLSQGDYTQYF. CDR3 coding DNA: TGTGCCAGCAGCTTGAGTCAGGGGGATTATACGCAGTATTTT. The entire variable domain, with the rest obtained from reference TRBV5-6 and TRBJ2-3, is as follows: DAGVTQSPTHLIKTRGQQVTLRCSPKSGHDTVSWYQQALGQGPQFIFQYYEEEERQRGNFPDRFSGHQFPNYSSELNVNALLLGDSALYLCASSLSQGDYTQYFGPGTRLTVL.

This clonotype showed up many times. The V and J genes are TRBV5-6 and TRBJ2-7; the match to TRBD1 covers 10 bases. With 3 bases clipped from V and 4 bases from J, the junction kept 4 bases outside the gene matches. This CDR3 spans 14 amino acids. CDR1 is SGHDT, CDR2 YYEEEE, per germline. The CDR3 coding sequence is TGTGCCAGCAGCTGGGGACAGGGGAGTTACGAGCAGTACTTC. This translates into CASSWGQGSYEQYF.